These 29 T cell receptor beta chains were sequenced from one sample in a study of CD4 T cells in relation to SARS-CoV-2 and coronaviruses. The data were produced by immunoSEQ multiplex PCR, yet TCRdb's version contains in-frame clones alone and is incomplete. The profile shows 27,000 or so clones, approximately 70% of them singletons. The unexposed donors gave CD4+ T cells in about 2011-2019, prior to COVID-19. CD4+ T cells were isolated from the cells after 10 days of culture. These receptors' targets are unknown. Sequencing was carried out using CD4+ T cells from PBMCs, cultured in vitro. The source of these receptors is a human donor in good health.

The chain carries TRBV6-2 or TRBV6-3 and TRBJ1-1; D may be TRBD1 (5 bases). Trimming pared 0 bases from V and 6 bases from J, leaving 17 bases between. Germline lookup yields CDR1 MNHEY and CDR2 SVGEGT. This CDR3 contains 16 residues. The CDR3 reads CASSYSRGRVVAEAFF. The CDR3 nucleotides are TGTGCCAGCAGTTACTCGAGGGGCAGGGTCGTCGCTGAAGCTTTCTTT.

The chain uses TRBV7-9 and TRBJ1-2, with TRBD1 as a possible D gene (6 bases). The CDR3 has 11 amino acids. CDR1 and CDR2 (germline): SEHNR, FQNEAQ (reference sequence). V shed 10 bases and J shed 4 bases, with 10 bases lying between them. Here the CDR3 reads CAIGQTYGYTF. Here the CDR3 DNA reads TGTGCCATCGGACAGACCTATGGCTACACCTTC.

The chain has TRBV27 and TRBJ2-7; tentative D call: TRBD1 (6 bases). V lost 5 bases and J 1 base, leaving 18 bases between the germline ends. Germline lookup yields CDR1 MNHEY and CDR2 SMNVEV (reference sequence). The CDR3 spans 16 residues. The CDR3 sequence is CASSPLTGLLSYEQYF. In DNA, the CDR3 is TGTGCCAGCAGTCCCCTGACAGGCCTCTTATCCTACGAGCAGTACTTC.

V is TRBV11-2 and J is TRBJ1-2; 9 bases are shared with TRBD1. Germline V gene lookup returns CDR1 SGHAT and CDR2 FQNNGV. The CDR3 loop spans 15 amino acids. V was clipped by 6 bases and J by 4 bases; unmatched bases: 9. The CDR3 DNA follows: TGTGCCAGCAGGGGGATTGGGACAGGGCTCTATGGCTACACCTTC. Encoded protein: CASRGIGTGLYGYTF.

V and J are TRBV6-5 and TRBJ2-7; the D is unclear. Germline CDR1 reads MNHEY; CDR2 reads SVGAGI. CDR3 length equals 13 residues. The germline V and J ends were trimmed by 10 bases and 0 bases, with 13 bases remaining between them. CDR3 amino acids: CATTHRTSYEQYF. CDR3 sequence (DNA): TGTGCCACGACACATAGGACCTCCTACGAGCAGTACTTC.

The chain employs TRBV5-6 and TRBJ2-2, with unresolved D. The CDR3 has 11 residues. V was shortened by 2 bases and J by 7 bases, with 3 bases between the two germline ends. CDR1 and CDR2 (germline): SGHDT, YYEEEE. The CDR3 sequence: CASSFHGELFF. The CDR3 nucleotides are TGTGCCAGCAGCTTTCACGGGGAGCTGTTTTTT.

In its sample, this clone was seen a few times. CDR3 nucleotides: TGTGCCAGCTCACGGCTGGAGGGGAACACTGAAGCTTTCTTT. This sequence encodes CASSRLEGNTEAFF. The chain joins TRBV18 to TRBJ1-1; D is uncertain. There are 14 residues in the CDR3. Germline CDR1 KGHSH, CDR2 LQKENI. V was shortened by 4 bases and J by 1 base, with 10 bases between the two germline ends.

The chain combines TRBV19 with TRBJ1-1; TRBD1 aligns across 7 bases. The CDR3 contains 14 residues. Germline CDR1 reads LNHDA; CDR2 reads SQIVND (reference sequence). V dropped 7 bases and J dropped 6; count of bases not matched to a gene: 11. CDR3 region: CASIQTTGRPEAFF. The CDR3 coding sequence is TGTGCCAGTATTCAAACGACAGGGAGACCTGAAGCTTTCTTT.

The genes are TRBV9 and TRBJ1-1; TRBD1 matches 7 bases. The CDR3 runs 14 residues. Germline lookup yields CDR1 SGDLS and CDR2 YYNGEE. J lost 0 bases, V lost 3 bases, and 2 bases had no gene match. CDR3 protein: CASSAGTVNTEAFF. CDR3 DNA: TGTGCCAGCAGCGCCGGGACAGTGAACACTGAAGCTTTCTTT.

The genes are TRBV5-5 and TRBJ2-3; maybe TRBD2 (6 bases). Trimming stripped 5 bases from V and 5 bases from J, with 18 bases between. This CDR3 contains 15 residues. CDR1 is SGHKS and CDR2 is YYEKEE in the germline V gene (reference sequence). CDR3 sequence reads: CASRRAEGRGDTQYF. CDR3 nucleotides: TGTGCCAGCAGACGAGCTGAGGGGCGGGGAGATACGCAGTATTTT.

This chain connects TRBV6-1 to TRBJ1-5; no clear D gene. This CDR3 region has 16 residues. Trimming removed 2 bases from V and 1 base from J, with 12 bases in between. CDR1 is MNHNS and CDR2 is SASEGT in the germline V gene. The CDR3 region has the DNA TGTGCCAGCAGTGAACTTCCGCCCGGCAGCAATCAGCCCCAGCATTTT. This gives the protein CASSELPPGSNQPQHF.

This clone was observed a single time. The chain combines TRBV30 with TRBJ2-3; D unclear. This CDR3 region has 12 residues. V lost 2 bases to trimming and J lost 1 base, with 4 bases between them. CDR1 is GTSNPN and CDR2 is SVGIG in the germline V gene (reference sequence). The CDR3 loop reads CAWSPGTDTQYF. The CDR3 bases are TGTGCCTGGAGTCCAGGCACAGATACGCAGTATTTT. The whole variable domain, remainder taken from reference TRBV30 and TRBJ2-3, is SQTIHQWPATLVQPVGSPLSLECTVEGTSNPNLYWYRQAAGRGLQLLFYSVGIGQISSEVPQNLSASRPQDRQFILSSKKLLLSDSGFYLCAWSPGTDTQYFGPGTRLTVL.

This clone was recorded only once. The V call is TRBV6-1, the J call TRBJ2-1; possibly TRBD2 for D (6 bases). V was shortened by 0 bases and J by 0 bases, with 15 bases between the two germline ends. This CDR3 is 18 amino acids long. The germline V gene encodes CDR1 MNHNS and CDR2 SASEGT. The CDR3 sequence is CASSEALRGKGSYNEQFF. The CDR3 DNA follows: TGTGCCAGCAGTGAAGCGCTTCGGGGGAAAGGCTCCTACAATGAGCAGTTCTTC.

This sequence joins TRBV5-1 and TRBJ2-3; 8 bases fit TRBD2. Germline V gives CDR1 SGHRS, CDR2 YFSETQ. V was pared by 4 bases and J by 3 bases, with 16 bases of the junction left unmatched. The CDR3 extends over 18 amino acids. The CDR3 coding sequence is TGCGCCAGCAGCGCTGGAGGAGCTAGCGGGTCGTATACAGATACGCAGTATTTT. It specifies CASSAGGASGSYTDTQYF.

This clone came up a few times. The CDR3 nucleotides are TGTGCTAGTGGTTTGGAAACAGGGAATACTAACTATGGCTACACCTTC. Translated: CASGLETGNTNYGYTF. The chain links TRBV12-5 to TRBJ1-2, with a weak D call TRBD1 (6 bases). Between the trimmed V and J ends, which lost 1 base and 0 bases, there was a span of 12 bases. The V gene's germline CDR1 is LGHNT and CDR2 FRNRAP. The CDR3 extends over 16 amino acids. The complete variable domain, with remaining parts taken from reference TRBV12-5 and TRBJ1-2, reads DARVTQTPRHKVTEMGQEVTMRCQPILGHNTVFWYRQTMMQGLELLAYFRNRAPLDDSGMPKDRFSAEMPDATLATLKIQPSEPRDSAVYFCASGLETGNTNYGYTFGSGTRLTVV.

Concerning this clone itself: The junction differs from germline at one of its ends, possibly a read error. The chain joins TRBV4-1 to TRBJ2-1, with 7 positions matching TRBD2. The CDR3 contains 15 residues. CDR1 is MGHRA, CDR2 YSYEKL, per germline. The CDR3 protein is CASSQPGGSSNEQFF. In nucleotides, the CDR3 is TGCGCCAGCAGCCAACCGGGGGGATCCTCCAATGAGCAGTTCTTC.

This clone was counted only a few times. V usage is TRBV27 and J usage is TRBJ1-2, with TRBD1 matching 9 bases. After removal of 5 bases from V and 4 bases from J, the junction contained 8 bases not matched to a gene. The germline CDR1 and CDR2 sequences are MNHEY and SMNVEV (reference sequence). The CDR3 consists of 15 residues. The CDR3: CASSGPGQGIYGYTF. DNA for the CDR3: TGTGCCAGCAGTGGACCTGGACAGGGGATCTATGGCTACACCTTC.

The table lists this clone with a few counts. The gene calls are TRBV7-2 and TRBJ1-6; D not resolved. The CDR3 is 16 amino acids. Germline loops: CDR1 SGHTA, CDR2 FQGNSA. Trimming removed 4 bases from V and 0 bases from J, with 10 bases in between. CDR3 nucleotide sequence: TGTGCCAGCAGCTCAAGTGGGAGCTCCTATAATTCACCCCTCCACTTT. It yields the protein CASSSSGSSYNSPLHF.

This chain links TRBV7-9 with TRBJ1-4; the D is unclear. This CDR3 has 16 residues. Between the trimmed V and J ends, which lost 7 bases and 6 bases, there was a span of 21 bases. Per the germline V gene, CDR1 is SEHNR and CDR2 is FQNEAQ (reference sequence). The CDR3 here is CASTNTSGTADEKLFF. In DNA, the CDR3 is TGTGCCAGCACCAACACTTCGGGAACAGCCGATGAAAAACTGTTTTTT. Looking up the rest from reference TRBV7-9 and TRBJ1-4 gives the full variable domain: DTGVSQNPRHKITKRGQNVTFRCDPISEHNRLYWYRQTLGQGPEFLTYFQNEAQLEKSRLLSDRFSAERPKGSFSTLEIQRTEQGDSAMYLCASTNTSGTADEKLFFGSGTQLSVL.

Here the CDR3 DNA reads TGCGCCAGCAGCCAAGATCTGCGGAACACTGAAGCTTTCTTT. Protein: CASSQDLRNTEAFF. The V call is TRBV4-3, the J call TRBJ1-1; unclear D gene. The CDR3 is made up of 14 amino acids. The germline CDR1 and CDR2 sequences are LGHNA and YSLEER. The ends were cut back, 0 bases at V and 1 base at J, with 6 bases in the middle.

The J gene is TRBJ1-5, the V gene TRBV6-5; no clear D gene. Germline CDR1 and CDR2: MNHEY and SVGAGI. V was clipped by 6 bases and J by 3 bases, with 15 bases between them. The CDR3 is 15 amino acids. The CDR3 DNA is TGTGCCAGCAGGGTCTCGGGTACAGTCAATCAGCCCCAGCATTTT. This translates into CASRVSGTVNQPQHF.

The chain links TRBV10-1 to TRBJ2-5; D gene ambiguous. The V end lost 3 bases, the J end lost 1 base, and 12 bases lay between the germline ends. The germline gives CDR1 WNHNN, CDR2 SYGVQD (reference sequence). This CDR3 has 15 residues. The CDR3 region is CASSEGVGSQETQYF. The CDR3 DNA follows: TGCGCCAGCAGTGAAGGCGTCGGGTCCCAAGAGACCCAGTACTTC.

This clone was recorded once. The gene calls are TRBV10-3 and TRBJ2-1, with 13 bases that match TRBD2. With 4 bases clipped from V and 2 bases from J, the junction kept 5 bases outside the gene matches. Per germline, CDR1 ENHRY and CDR2 SYGVKD. The CDR3 runs 17 residues. The CDR3 sequence is CAISGGGLAGAYNEQFF. For the CDR3, the DNA is TGTGCCATCAGTGGAGGTGGACTAGCGGGAGCCTACAATGAGCAGTTCTTC.

The chain uses TRBV7-8 and TRBJ1-5; no clear D gene. CDR3 length equals 15 residues. The germline V gene encodes CDR1 SGHVS and CDR2 FQNEAQ. In DNA form, the CDR3 reads TGTGCGTGTAGTGGTCCTCCTGATAGCAATCAGCCCCAGCATTTT. It yields the protein CACSGPPDSNQPQHF.

The chain employs TRBV13 and TRBJ2-7, with a tentative D call TRBD2 (5 bases). Deletions cut 1 base from V and 6 bases from J, with 10 bases between. The CDR3 extends over 13 amino acids. Germline-derived CDR1 and CDR2 are PRHDT and FYEKMQ (reference sequence). CDR3 loop: CASSLASSPEQYF. The DNA of the CDR3 is TGTGCCAGCAGCTTAGCTAGCTCGCCCGAGCAGTACTTC.

The rearrangement uses TRBV5-1 and TRBJ2-2, with D perhaps assigned TRBD1 or TRBD2 (5 bases each). The V gene's germline CDR1 is SGHRS and CDR2 YFSETQ. The ends were cut back, 4 bases at V and 6 bases at J, with 13 bases in the middle. The CDR3 runs 14 residues. CDR3 amino acids: CASSASRDPGELFF. CDR3 DNA: TGCGCCAGCAGCGCGAGCAGGGACCCCGGGGAGCTGTTTTTT.

The rearrangement joins TRBV7-2 to TRBJ2-3; D unresolved. CDR1 is SGHTA and CDR2 is FQGNSA in the germline V gene. The CDR3 length is 15 residues. V lost 1 base and J 6 bases, leaving 14 bases between the germline ends. The CDR3 DNA reads TGTGCCAGCAGCTTAGGACCGAACCTCAGTGATACGCAGTATTTT. It yields the protein CASSLGPNLSDTQYF.

This clone was picked up one time. The chain uses TRBV7-9 and TRBJ1-1; maybe TRBD1 (5 bases). CDR1 SEHNR and CDR2 FQNEAQ come from the germline V gene (reference sequence). CDR3 length: 14 residues. V lost 4 bases and J lost 4, with 13 bases in between. CDR3 nucleotides: TGTGCCAGCAGCTCTACTAGCGACAGCACTGAAGCTTTCTTT. Translating it yields CASSSTSDSTEAFF.

This clone occurred once. The chain is built from TRBV5-6 and TRBJ2-1, with 7 bases fitting TRBD1. In germline, CDR1 is SGHDT, CDR2 YYEEEE. The CDR3 is 12 amino acids. V was pared by 4 bases and J by 15 bases, with 10 bases of the junction left unmatched. The CDR3 sequence is CASSLDRYPGFF. CDR3 coding DNA: TGTGCCAGCAGCCTGGACAGGTACCCCGGGTTCTTC.